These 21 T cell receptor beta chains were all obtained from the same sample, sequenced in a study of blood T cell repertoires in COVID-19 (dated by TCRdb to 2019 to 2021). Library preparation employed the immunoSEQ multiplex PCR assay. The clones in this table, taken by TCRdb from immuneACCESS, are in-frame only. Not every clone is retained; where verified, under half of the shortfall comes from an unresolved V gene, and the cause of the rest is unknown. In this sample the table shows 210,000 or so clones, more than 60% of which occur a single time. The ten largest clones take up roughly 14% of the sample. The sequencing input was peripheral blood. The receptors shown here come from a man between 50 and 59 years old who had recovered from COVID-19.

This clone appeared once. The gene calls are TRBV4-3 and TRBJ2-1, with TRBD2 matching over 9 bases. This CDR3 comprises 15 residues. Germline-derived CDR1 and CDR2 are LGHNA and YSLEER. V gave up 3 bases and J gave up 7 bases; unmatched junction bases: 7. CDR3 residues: CASSQDGLAWNEQFF. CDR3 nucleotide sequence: TGCGCCAGCAGCCAGGATGGACTAGCGTGGAATGAGCAGTTCTTC.

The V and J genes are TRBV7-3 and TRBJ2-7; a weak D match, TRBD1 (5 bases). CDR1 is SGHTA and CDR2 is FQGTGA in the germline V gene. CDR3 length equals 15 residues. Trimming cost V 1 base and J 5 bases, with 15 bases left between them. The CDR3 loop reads CASSLMPGNSHEQYF. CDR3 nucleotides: TGTGCCAGCAGCTTAATGCCAGGGAATAGTCACGAGCAGTACTTC.

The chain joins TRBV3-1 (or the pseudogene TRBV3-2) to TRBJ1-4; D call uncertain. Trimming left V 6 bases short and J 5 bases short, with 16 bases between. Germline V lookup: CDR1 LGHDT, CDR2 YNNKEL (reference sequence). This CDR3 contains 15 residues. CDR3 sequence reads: CASRTSSQRNEKLFF. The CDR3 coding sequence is TGTGCCAGCAGAACAAGTTCACAGAGAAATGAAAAACTGTTTTTT.

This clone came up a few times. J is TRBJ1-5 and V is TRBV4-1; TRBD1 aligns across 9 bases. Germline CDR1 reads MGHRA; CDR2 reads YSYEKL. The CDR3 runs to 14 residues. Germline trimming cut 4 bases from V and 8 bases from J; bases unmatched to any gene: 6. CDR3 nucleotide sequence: TGCGCCAGCAGCCTGACAGGGGGAATAGAGCCCCAGCATTTT. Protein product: CASSLTGGIEPQHF.

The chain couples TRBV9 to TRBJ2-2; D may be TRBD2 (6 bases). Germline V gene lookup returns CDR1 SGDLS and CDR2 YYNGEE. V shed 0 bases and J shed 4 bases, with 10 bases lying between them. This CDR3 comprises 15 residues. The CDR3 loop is CASSVAGSATGELFF. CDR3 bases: TGTGCCAGCAGCGTAGCCGGGAGTGCCACCGGGGAGCTGTTTTTT.

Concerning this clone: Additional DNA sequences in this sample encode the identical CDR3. CDR3 in amino acids: CASSQGAGGGYTF. In nucleotides, the CDR3 is TGCGCCAGCAGCCAGGGCGCAGGGGGAGGCTACACCTTC. The chain employs TRBV4-1 and TRBJ1-2, with 7 positions matching TRBD1. Trimming removed 3 bases from V and 8 bases from J; junction bases left unmatched: 6. CDR1 is MGHRA and CDR2 is YSYEKL in the germline V gene. The CDR3 spans 13 residues.

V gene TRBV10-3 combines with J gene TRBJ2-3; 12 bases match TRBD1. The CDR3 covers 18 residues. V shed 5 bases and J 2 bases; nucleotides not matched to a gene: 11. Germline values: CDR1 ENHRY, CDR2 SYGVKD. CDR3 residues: CAISRTQLGQGATDTQYF. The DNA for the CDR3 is TGTGCCATCAGTCGCACACAATTGGGACAGGGGGCCACAGATACGCAGTATTTT.

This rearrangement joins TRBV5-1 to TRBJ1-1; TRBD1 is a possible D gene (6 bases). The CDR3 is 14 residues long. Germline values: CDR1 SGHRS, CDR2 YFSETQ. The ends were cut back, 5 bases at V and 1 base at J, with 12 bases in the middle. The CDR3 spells CASRQGPTNTEAFF. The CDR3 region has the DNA TGCGCCAGCAGACAGGGTCCAACGAACACTGAAGCTTTCTTT.

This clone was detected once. CDR3 sequence: CASSRQGASTDTQYF. The CDR3 DNA is TGTGCCAGCAGCAGACAGGGGGCTAGTACAGATACGCAGTATTTT. This rearrangement joins TRBV7-9 to TRBJ2-3; 10 bases fit TRBD1. Germline V gene sequence: CDR1 SEHNR, CDR2 FQNEAQ (reference sequence). The length of the CDR3 is 15 residues. V lost 5 bases to trimming and J lost 3 bases; unmatched junction nucleotides: 5.

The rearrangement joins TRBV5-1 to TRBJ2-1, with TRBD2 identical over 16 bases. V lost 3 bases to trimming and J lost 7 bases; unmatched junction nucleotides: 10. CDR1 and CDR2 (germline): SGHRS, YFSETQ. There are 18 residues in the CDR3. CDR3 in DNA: TGCGCCAGCAGCTCAACCGGGACTAGCGGGAGGGCCGCGAATGAGCAGTTCTTC. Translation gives CASSSTGTSGRAANEQFF.

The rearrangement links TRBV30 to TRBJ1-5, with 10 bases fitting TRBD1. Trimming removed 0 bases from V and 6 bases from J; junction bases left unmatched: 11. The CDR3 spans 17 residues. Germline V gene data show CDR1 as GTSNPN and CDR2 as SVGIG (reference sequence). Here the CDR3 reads CAWSVRRGTGEGQPQHF. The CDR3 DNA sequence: TGTGCCTGGAGTGTAAGGAGGGGGACAGGGGAGGGTCAGCCCCAGCATTTT. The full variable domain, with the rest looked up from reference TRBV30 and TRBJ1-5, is SQTIHQWPATLVQPVGSPLSLECTVEGTSNPNLYWYRQAAGRGLQLLFYSVGIGQISSEVPQNLSASRPQDRQFILSSKKLLLSDSGFYLCAWSVRRGTGEGQPQHFGDGTRLSIL.

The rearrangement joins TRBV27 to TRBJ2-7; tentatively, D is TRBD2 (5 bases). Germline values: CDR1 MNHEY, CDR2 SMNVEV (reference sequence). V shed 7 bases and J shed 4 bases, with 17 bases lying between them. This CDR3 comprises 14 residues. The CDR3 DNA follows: TGTGCCAGCACAAGAGTGGGAGCAGAGTACGAGCAGTACTTC. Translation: CASTRVGAEYEQYF.

CDR3 sequence (DNA): TGTGCCAGTAGTTCGTGGACTCCCCTCACAGATACGCAGTATTTT. The encoded protein is CASSSWTPLTDTQYF. This rearrangement joins TRBV19 to TRBJ2-3; tentative D call: TRBD2 (5 bases). The V gene's germline CDR1 is LNHDA and CDR2 SQIVND (reference sequence). The CDR3 is 15 residues long. The V and J ends lost 5 bases and 2 bases respectively, with 14 bases between them.

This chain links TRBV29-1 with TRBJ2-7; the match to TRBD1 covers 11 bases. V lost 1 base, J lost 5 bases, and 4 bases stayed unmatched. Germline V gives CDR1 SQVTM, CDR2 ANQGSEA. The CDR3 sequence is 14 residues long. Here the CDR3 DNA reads TGCAGCGTTGAAGCGGGGACAGGGGGAAACGAGCAGTACTTC. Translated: CSVEAGTGGNEQYF.

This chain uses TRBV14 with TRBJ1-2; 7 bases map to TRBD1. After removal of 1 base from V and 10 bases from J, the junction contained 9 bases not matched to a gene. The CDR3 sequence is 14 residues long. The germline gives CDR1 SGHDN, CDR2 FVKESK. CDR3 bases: TGTGCCAGCAGCCAAGTAGGGGGCGGAGGAGACTACACCTTC. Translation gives CASSQVGGGGDYTF.

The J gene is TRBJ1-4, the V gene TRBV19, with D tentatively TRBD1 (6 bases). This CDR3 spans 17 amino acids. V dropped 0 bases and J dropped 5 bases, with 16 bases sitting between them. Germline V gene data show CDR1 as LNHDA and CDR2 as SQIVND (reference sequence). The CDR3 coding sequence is TGTGCCAGTAGTATAGATGTTCGGGGGGCCGGAAATGAAAAACTGTTTTTT. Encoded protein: CASSIDVRGAGNEKLFF.

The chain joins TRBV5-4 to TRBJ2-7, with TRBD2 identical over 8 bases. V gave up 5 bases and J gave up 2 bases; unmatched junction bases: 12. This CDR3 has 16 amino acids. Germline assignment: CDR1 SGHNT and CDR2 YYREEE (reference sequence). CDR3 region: CASSSRITSGTYEQYF. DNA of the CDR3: TGTGCCAGCAGTTCCCGAATCACTAGCGGAACCTACGAGCAGTACTTC.

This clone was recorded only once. Here the CDR3 reads CASSPDRFSGANVLTF. The CDR3 bases are TGTGCCAGCAGCCCCGACAGGTTCTCTGGGGCCAACGTCCTGACTTTC. The genes are TRBV13 and TRBJ2-6; weak D call: TRBD1 (6 bases). The CDR3 consists of 16 residues. CDR1 and CDR2 from the germline V gene are PRHDT and FYEKMQ (reference sequence). Trimming shortened V by 5 bases and J by 0 bases, and 11 bases separated the two germline ends.

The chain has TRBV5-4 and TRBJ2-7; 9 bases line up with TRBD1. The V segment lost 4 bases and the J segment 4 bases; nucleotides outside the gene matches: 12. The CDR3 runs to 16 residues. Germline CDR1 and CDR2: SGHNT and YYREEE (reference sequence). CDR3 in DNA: TGTGCCAGCAGCCTTGGTGTACCGGGACAGGGTTACGAGCAGTACTTC. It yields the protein CASSLGVPGQGYEQYF.

The CDR3 region is CASSLAGGSGANVLTF. DNA of the CDR3: TGTGCCAGCAGCTTAGCGGGGGGCTCTGGGGCCAACGTCCTGACTTTC. The gene calls are TRBV7-2 and TRBJ2-6; a possible D gene is TRBD2 (6 bases). Trimming cost V 0 bases and J 0 bases, with 6 bases left between them. There are 16 residues in the CDR3. Germline values: CDR1 SGHTA, CDR2 FQGNSA.

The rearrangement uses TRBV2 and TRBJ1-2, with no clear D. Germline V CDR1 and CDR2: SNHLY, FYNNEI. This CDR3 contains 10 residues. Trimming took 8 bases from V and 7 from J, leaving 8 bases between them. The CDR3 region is CASEEVGYTF. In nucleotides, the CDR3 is TGTGCCAGCGAGGAGGTTGGCTACACCTTC.